Following are 18 T cell receptor beta chains from one sample sequenced in a study of Tregs in tolerant kidney transplant recipients. Measured with immunoSEQ multiplex PCR; TCRdb has only the in-frame clones, and not every one. Found here are around 20,000 clones, 82% of them singletons; the top ten hold about 2.6%. Sequencing input: Tregs from blood. The source of these receptors is a human donor in good health.

The gene calls are TRBV20-1 and TRBJ2-1; D is undetermined. The CDR3 loop spans 11 amino acids. Germline V gives CDR1 DFQATT, CDR2 SNEGSKA (reference sequence). V lost 3 bases, J lost 7 bases, and 7 bases lay in between. CDR3 region: CSASQNNEQFF. The CDR3 DNA is TGCAGTGCTAGCCAAAATAATGAGCAGTTCTTC.

The chain recombines TRBV5-5 with TRBJ1-2; maybe TRBD1 (5 bases). This CDR3 is 14 amino acids long. Trimming cost V 4 bases and J 3 bases, with 13 bases left between them. CDR1 is SGHKS and CDR2 is YYEKEE in the germline V gene (reference sequence). CDR3 coding DNA: TGTGCCAGCAGCCGGGACCGAGCTTACTATGGCTACACCTTC. Its translation: CASSRDRAYYGYTF.

CDR3 DNA: TGTGCCATCAGGGTGGACAGTTCCTACGAGCAGTACTTC. Its translation: CAIRVDSSYEQYF. The rearrangement joins TRBV10-3 to TRBJ2-7; D is possibly TRBD1 (6 bases). The CDR3 length is 13 residues. Trimming shortened V by 6 bases and J by 1 base, and 10 bases separated the two germline ends. Germline V CDR1 and CDR2: ENHRY, SYGVKD.

This chain links TRBV5-1 with TRBJ1-1; tentatively, D is TRBD1 (6 bases). In germline, CDR1 is SGHRS, CDR2 YFSETQ. V was shortened by 7 bases and J by 0 bases, with 10 bases between the two germline ends. This CDR3 is 13 amino acids long. For the CDR3, the DNA is TGCGCCAGCCGCAGGGGCATGAACACTGAAGCTTTCTTT. It codes for CASRRGMNTEAFF.

CDR3 DNA: TGTGCCAGCTCACCACCGGGGGCGCATCATCAGTTCTTC. Its protein product is CASSPPGAHHQFF. The V gene is TRBV18, the J gene TRBJ2-1; D possibly corresponds to TRBD1 (6 bases). CDR3 length equals 13 residues. V lost 0 bases to trimming and J lost 13 bases, with 13 bases between them. Germline-derived CDR1 and CDR2 are KGHSH and LQKENI.

V gene TRBV29-1 combines with J gene TRBJ2-7; the D is unclear. The germline CDR1 and CDR2 sequences are SQVTM and ANQGSEA. The CDR3 spans 11 residues. V was shortened by 5 bases and J by 4 bases, with 9 bases between the two germline ends. The DNA of the CDR3 is TGCAGCGTTTCGCCAGGTTACGAGCAGTACTTC. Encoded protein: CSVSPGYEQYF.

This sequence joins TRBV11-2 and TRBJ2-5, with D perhaps TRBD2 (6 bases). Per the germline V gene, CDR1 is SGHAT and CDR2 is FQNNGV. V was cut by 0 bases and J by 11 bases, with 25 bases left in between. The CDR3 loop spans 17 amino acids. The DNA for the CDR3 is TGTGCCAGCAGCTTAGAGGCCCGGAGGGGTCTGGGTGGGGAGCAGTACTTC. This gives the protein CASSLEARRGLGGEQYF.

J is TRBJ1-1 and V is TRBV7-9, with TRBD1 matching over 8 bases. The CDR3 contains 14 residues. CDR1 and CDR2 from the germline V gene are SEHNR and FQNEAQ (reference sequence). V gave up 5 bases and J gave up 3 bases; unmatched junction bases: 5. The CDR3 DNA is TGTGCCAGCAGCCGCCCGACAGGGGACACTGAAGCTTTCTTT. This encodes CASSRPTGDTEAFF.

The rearrangement links TRBV30 to TRBJ2-3, with D possibly TRBD1 on 6 matching bases. The CDR3 spans 12 residues. Trimming took 5 bases from V and 3 from J, leaving 9 bases between them. The V gene's germline CDR1 is GTSNPN and CDR2 SVGIG (reference sequence). The CDR3 is CAWGRGTDTQYF. DNA of the CDR3: TGTGCCTGGGGCAGGGGAACAGATACGCAGTATTTT. The variable domain in full, with the rest retrieved from reference TRBV30 and TRBJ2-3, is SQTIHQWPATLVQPVGSPLSLECTVEGTSNPNLYWYRQAAGRGLQLLFYSVGIGQISSEVPQNLSASRPQDRQFILSSKKLLLSDSGFYLCAWGRGTDTQYFGPGTRLTVL.

The V and J genes are TRBV12-5 and TRBJ1-5; D is possibly TRBD1 (5 bases). The CDR3 runs to 16 residues. Germline V gene sequence: CDR1 LGHNT, CDR2 FRNRAP. V shed 0 bases and J shed 1 base, with 10 bases lying between them. CDR3: CASGLVLGGSNQPQHF. In DNA, the CDR3 is TGTGCTAGTGGTTTGGTACTTGGGGGGAGCAATCAGCCCCAGCATTTT.

The J gene is TRBJ2-1, the V gene TRBV9, with 7 nucleotides matching TRBD2. V lost 1 base to trimming and J lost 8 bases; unmatched junction nucleotides: 12. Per germline, CDR1 SGDLS and CDR2 YYNGEE. CDR3 length: 16 amino acids. The CDR3 sequence: CASSVRPAGSRDEQFF. CDR3 coding DNA: TGTGCCAGCAGCGTAAGGCCAGCGGGGTCACGGGATGAGCAGTTCTTC.

The chain employs TRBV20-1 and TRBJ2-5; a weak D match, TRBD2 (5 bases). The length of the CDR3 is 11 residues. Germline V gene sequence: CDR1 DFQATT, CDR2 SNEGSKA (reference sequence). Trimming took off 3 bases at V and 5 bases at J, with 7 bases between the two ends. CDR3 nucleotide sequence: TGCAGTGCTAGGGGAGCGGAGACCCAGTACTTC. Encoded protein: CSARGAETQYF.

J is TRBJ1-6 and V is TRBV4-3; D is ambiguous. CDR1 and CDR2 from the germline V gene are LGHNA and YSLEER. The V end was cut by 0 bases, the J end by 10 bases, with 13 bases between. This CDR3 comprises 15 residues. CDR3 sequence: CASSQDQVSNSPLHF. CDR3 nucleotide sequence: TGCGCCAGCAGCCAAGATCAGGTCTCGAACTCACCCCTCCACTTT.

The rearrangement joins TRBV6-5 to TRBJ1-2; unclear D gene. The CDR3 is 15 residues long. Germline lookup yields CDR1 MNHEY and CDR2 SVGAGI. V was trimmed by 8 bases and J by 2 bases, leaving 18 bases between them. In DNA, the CDR3 is TGTGCCAGCCGACTAGGAGTCAGCGAGAACTATGGCTACACCTTC. It translates to CASRLGVSENYGYTF.

V gene TRBV19 combines with J gene TRBJ2-1; 7 nucleotides match TRBD1. The CDR3 contains 16 residues. V was clipped by 6 bases and J by 4 bases; unmatched bases: 12. Germline CDR1 and CDR2: LNHDA and SQIVND (reference sequence). The DNA for the CDR3 is TGTGCCAGTAGATTTGAGGGGGCGGGTTATTACAATGAGCAGTTCTTC. This translates into CASRFEGAGYYNEQFF.

This chain links TRBV5-8 with TRBJ1-2; D not certain. This CDR3 has 14 amino acids. V dropped 0 bases and J dropped 4 bases, with 10 bases sitting between them. Germline CDR1 is SGHTS and CDR2 is YDEGEE. CDR3 bases: TGTGCCAGCAGCTTGGGACCCAACAGCTATGGCTACACCTTC. Translated: CASSLGPNSYGYTF.

The CDR3: CSVGQGTEAFF. CDR3 coding DNA: TGCAGCGTTGGTCAGGGCACTGAAGCTTTCTTT. This chain links TRBV29-1 with TRBJ1-1, with D maybe TRBD1 (5 bases). Germline V gene data show CDR1 as SQVTM and CDR2 as ANQGSEA. The CDR3 consists of 11 residues. Trimming removed 4 bases from V and 4 bases from J, with 7 bases in between.

The rearrangement uses TRBV28 and TRBJ2-7; D ambiguous. This CDR3 spans 14 amino acids. The V and J ends lost 1 base and 4 bases respectively, with 11 bases between them. Germline values: CDR1 MDHEN, CDR2 SYDVKM. The CDR3 is CASSLSDGRYEQYF. The CDR3, as DNA: TGTGCCAGCAGTTTATCGGACGGTAGATACGAGCAGTACTTC.